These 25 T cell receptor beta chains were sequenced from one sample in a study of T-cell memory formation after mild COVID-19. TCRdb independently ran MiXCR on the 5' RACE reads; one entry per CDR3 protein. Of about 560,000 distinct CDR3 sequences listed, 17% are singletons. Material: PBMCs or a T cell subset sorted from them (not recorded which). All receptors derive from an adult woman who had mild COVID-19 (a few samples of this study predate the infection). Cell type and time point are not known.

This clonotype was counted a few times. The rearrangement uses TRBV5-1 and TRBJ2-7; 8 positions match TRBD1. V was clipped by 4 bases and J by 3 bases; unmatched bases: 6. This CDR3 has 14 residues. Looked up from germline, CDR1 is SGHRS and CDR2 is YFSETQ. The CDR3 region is CASSLGQAHYEQYF. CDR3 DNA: TGCGCCAGCAGCCTGGGACAGGCCCACTACGAGCAGTACTTC.

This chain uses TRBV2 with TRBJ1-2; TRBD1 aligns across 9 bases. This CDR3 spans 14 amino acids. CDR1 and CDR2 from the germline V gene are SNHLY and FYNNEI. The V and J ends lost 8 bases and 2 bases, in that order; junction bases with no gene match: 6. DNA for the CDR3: TGTGCCAGCCGGGGACAGGGCGAGAACTATGGCTACACCTTC. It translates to CASRGQGENYGYTF.

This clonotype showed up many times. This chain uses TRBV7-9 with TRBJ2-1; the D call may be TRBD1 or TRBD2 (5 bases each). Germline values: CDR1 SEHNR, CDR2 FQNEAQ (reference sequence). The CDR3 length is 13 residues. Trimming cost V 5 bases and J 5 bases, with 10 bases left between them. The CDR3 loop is CASSQGTDNEQFF. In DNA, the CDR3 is TGTGCCAGCAGCCAAGGGACGGACAATGAGCAGTTCTTC.

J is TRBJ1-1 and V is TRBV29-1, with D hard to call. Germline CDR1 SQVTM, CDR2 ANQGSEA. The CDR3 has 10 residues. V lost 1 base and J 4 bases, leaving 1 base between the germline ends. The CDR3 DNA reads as TGCAGCGTTGAAGGCACTGAAGCTTTCTTT. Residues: CSVEGTEAFF.

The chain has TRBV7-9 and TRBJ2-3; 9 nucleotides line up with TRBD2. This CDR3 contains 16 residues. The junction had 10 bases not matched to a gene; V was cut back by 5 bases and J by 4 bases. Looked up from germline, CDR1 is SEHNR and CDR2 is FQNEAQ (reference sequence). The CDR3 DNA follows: TGTGCCAGCAGCCCTGGGACTAGCTTAATTCCAGATACGCAGTATTTT. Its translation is CASSPGTSLIPDTQYF.

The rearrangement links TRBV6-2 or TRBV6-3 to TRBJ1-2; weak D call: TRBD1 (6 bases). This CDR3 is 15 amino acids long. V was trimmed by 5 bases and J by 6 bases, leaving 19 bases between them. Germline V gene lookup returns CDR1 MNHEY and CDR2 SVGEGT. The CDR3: CASSDVLWDTDGYTF. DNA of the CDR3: TGTGCCAGCAGTGATGTTTTATGGGACACGGATGGCTACACCTTC.

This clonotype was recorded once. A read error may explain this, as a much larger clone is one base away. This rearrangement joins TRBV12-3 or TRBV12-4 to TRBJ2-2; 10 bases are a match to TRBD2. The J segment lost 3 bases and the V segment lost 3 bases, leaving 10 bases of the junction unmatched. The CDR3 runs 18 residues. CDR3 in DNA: TGTGCCAGCAGTTTTTGGCACCTAGCGGGAGTCGACACCGGGGAGCTGTTTTTT. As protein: CASSFWHLAGVDTGELFF.

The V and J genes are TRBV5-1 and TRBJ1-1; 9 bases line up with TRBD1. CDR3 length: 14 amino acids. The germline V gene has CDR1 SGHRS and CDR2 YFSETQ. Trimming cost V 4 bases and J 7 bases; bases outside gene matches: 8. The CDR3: CASSAGTGLYEAFF. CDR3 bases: TGCGCCAGCAGCGCCGGGACAGGGCTTTATGAAGCTTTCTTT.

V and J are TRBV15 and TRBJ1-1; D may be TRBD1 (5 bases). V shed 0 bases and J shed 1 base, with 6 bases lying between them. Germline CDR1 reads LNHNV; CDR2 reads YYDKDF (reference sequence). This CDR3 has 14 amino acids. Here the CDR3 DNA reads TGTGCCACCAGCAGAGATCAGGGGAACACTGAAGCTTTCTTT. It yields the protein CATSRDQGNTEAFF.

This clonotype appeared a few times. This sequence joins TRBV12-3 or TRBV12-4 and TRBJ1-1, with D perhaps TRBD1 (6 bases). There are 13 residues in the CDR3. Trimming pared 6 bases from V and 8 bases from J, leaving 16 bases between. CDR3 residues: CASSRMGQMEAFF. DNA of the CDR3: TGTGCCAGCAGCAGGATGGGACAAATGGAAGCTTTCTTT.

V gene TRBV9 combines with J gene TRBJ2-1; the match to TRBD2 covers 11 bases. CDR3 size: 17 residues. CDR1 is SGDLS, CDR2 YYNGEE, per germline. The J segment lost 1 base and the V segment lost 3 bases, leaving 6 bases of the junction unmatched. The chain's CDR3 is CASSAFSGRVSYNEQFF. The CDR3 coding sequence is TGTGCCAGCAGCGCTTTTAGCGGGAGGGTTTCCTACAATGAGCAGTTCTTC.

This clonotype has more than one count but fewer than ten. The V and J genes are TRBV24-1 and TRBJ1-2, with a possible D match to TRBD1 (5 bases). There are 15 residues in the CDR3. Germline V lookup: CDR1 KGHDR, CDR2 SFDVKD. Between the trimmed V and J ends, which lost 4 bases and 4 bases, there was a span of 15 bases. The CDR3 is CATSDTTGGGYGYTF. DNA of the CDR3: TGTGCCACCAGTGACACGACCGGGGGAGGCTATGGCTACACCTTC.

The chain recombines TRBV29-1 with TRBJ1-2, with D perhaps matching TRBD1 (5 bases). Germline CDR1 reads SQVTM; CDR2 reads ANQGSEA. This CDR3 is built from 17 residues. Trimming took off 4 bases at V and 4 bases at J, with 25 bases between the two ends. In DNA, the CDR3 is TGCAGCGTTGTTTTGGGCCAGGGCTCGAATATTGCCTATGGCTACACCTTC. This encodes CSVVLGQGSNIAYGYTF.

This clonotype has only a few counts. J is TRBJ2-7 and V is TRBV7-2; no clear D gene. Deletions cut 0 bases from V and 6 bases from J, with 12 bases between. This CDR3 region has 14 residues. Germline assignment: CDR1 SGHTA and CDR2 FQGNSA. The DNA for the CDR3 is TGTGCCAGCAGCTTAGCAGGGCCTCTGGGCGAGCAGTACTTC. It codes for CASSLAGPLGEQYF.

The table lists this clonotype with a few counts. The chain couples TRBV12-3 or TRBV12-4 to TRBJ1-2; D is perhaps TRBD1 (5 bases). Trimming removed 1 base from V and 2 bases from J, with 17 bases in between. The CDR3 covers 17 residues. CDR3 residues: CASSLGGLIRRNYGYTF. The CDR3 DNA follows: TGTGCCAGCAGTTTAGGGGGCCTAATCAGGCGCAACTATGGCTACACCTTC.

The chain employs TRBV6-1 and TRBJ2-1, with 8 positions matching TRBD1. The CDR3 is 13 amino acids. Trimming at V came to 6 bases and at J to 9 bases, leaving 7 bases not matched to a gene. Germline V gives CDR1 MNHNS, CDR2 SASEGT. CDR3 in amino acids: CASSRTGSGEQFF. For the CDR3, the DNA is TGTGCCAGCAGCCGGACAGGGTCGGGTGAGCAGTTCTTC.

Here the CDR3 reads CASSLDEVTAYNEQFF. The CDR3 region has the DNA TGCGCCAGCAGCTTGGACGAGGTAACAGCCTACAATGAGCAGTTCTTC. This chain uses TRBV5-1 with TRBJ2-1; D not certain. V dropped 0 bases and J dropped 2 bases, with 12 bases sitting between them. Germline V gives CDR1 SGHRS, CDR2 YFSETQ. The CDR3 runs to 16 residues.

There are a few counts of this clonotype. In DNA form, the CDR3 reads TGTGCCAGCAGTTTCCCCGGGACAGGGAACACCGGGGAGCTGTTTTTT. Translation gives CASSFPGTGNTGELFF. J is TRBJ2-2 and V is TRBV28, with 8 bases that match TRBD1. Germline V gene sequence: CDR1 MDHEN, CDR2 SYDVKM. The junction had 4 bases not matched to a gene; V was cut back by 3 bases and J by 1 base. The CDR3 has 16 residues.

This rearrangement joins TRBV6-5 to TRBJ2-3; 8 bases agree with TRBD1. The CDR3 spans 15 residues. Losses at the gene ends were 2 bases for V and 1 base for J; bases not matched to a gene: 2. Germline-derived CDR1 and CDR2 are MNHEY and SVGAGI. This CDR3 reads CASSYQGAGTDTQYF. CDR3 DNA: TGTGCCAGCAGTTACCAGGGGGCAGGCACAGATACGCAGTATTTT.

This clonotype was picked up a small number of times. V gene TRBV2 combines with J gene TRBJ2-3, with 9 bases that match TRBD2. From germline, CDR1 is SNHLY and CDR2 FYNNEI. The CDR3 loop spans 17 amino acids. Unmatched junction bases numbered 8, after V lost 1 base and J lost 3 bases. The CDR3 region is CASSEDGQREATDTQYF. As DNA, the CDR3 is TGTGCCAGCAGTGAAGATGGTCAGCGGGAGGCAACAGATACGCAGTATTTT.

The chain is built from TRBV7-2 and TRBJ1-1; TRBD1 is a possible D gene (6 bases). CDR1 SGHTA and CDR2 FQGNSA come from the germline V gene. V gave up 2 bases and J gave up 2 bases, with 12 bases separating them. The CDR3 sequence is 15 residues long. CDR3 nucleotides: TGTGCCAGCAGCTTATGGGGGCAGGGTAACACTGAAGCTTTCTTT. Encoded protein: CASSLWGQGNTEAFF.

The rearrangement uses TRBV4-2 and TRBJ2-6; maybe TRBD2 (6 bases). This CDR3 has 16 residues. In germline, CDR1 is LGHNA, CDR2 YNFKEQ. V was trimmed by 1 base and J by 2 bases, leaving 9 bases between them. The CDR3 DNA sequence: TGTGCCAGCAGCCAAGCGGGGACTGCTGGGGCCAACGTCCTGACTTTC. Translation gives CASSQAGTAGANVLTF.

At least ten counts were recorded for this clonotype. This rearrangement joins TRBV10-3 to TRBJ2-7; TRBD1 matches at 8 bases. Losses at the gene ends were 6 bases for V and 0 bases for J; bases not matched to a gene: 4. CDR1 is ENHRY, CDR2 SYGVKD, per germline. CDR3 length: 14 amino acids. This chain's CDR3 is CAISEDRGSYEQYF. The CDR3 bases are TGTGCCATCAGCGAAGACAGGGGCTCCTACGAGCAGTACTTC.

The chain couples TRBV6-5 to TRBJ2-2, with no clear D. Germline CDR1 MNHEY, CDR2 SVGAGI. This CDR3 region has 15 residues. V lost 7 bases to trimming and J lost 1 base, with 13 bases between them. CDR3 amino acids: CASISHWGNTGELFF. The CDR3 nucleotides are TGTGCCAGCATCTCCCACTGGGGGAACACCGGGGAGCTGTTTTTT.

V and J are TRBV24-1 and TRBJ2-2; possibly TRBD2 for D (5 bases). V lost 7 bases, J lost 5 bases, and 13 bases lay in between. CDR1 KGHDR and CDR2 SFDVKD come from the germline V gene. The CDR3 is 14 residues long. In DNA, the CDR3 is TGTGCCACCAGGGGCGGTCGAGGGACCGGGGAGCTGTTTTTT. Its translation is CATRGGRGTGELFF.